Following are 9 T cell receptor beta chains from one sample sequenced in a study of Ad26.COV2.S vaccination and SARS-CoV-2 variants. The treatment is: roughly 20 received Ad26.COV2.S at low or high dose, single or two shots; 5 received placebo; per-sample allocation not given. Samples analyzed were those drawn on day 63 after the first vaccine or placebo injection. Using immunoSEQ multiplex PCR, the repertoire was profiled, and TCRdb retains in-frame clones only, with some absent. The sample shows about 250,000 clones, roughly nine tenths of them seen only once. Sample: peripheral blood, taken in a trial of Ad26.COV2.S vaccine versus placebo. The receptors shown here come from a person aged 18-65 years who received the Ad26.COV2.S COVID-19 vaccine or a placebo.

The chain combines TRBV6-2 or TRBV6-3 with TRBJ2-1, with D perhaps matching TRBD1 or TRBD2 (5 bases each). Germline V gene data show CDR1 as MNHEY and CDR2 as SVGEGT. V shed 5 bases and J shed 3 bases, with 11 bases lying between them. The length of the CDR3 is 14 residues. In DNA form, the CDR3 reads TGTGCCAGCAGTGGGGGAGAAGACTACAATGAGCAGTTCTTC. It translates to CASSGGEDYNEQFF.

The chain recombines TRBV4-3 with TRBJ1-4, with D unresolved. The CDR3 is made up of 17 amino acids. V was trimmed by 0 bases and J by 5 bases, leaving 16 bases between them. Germline CDR1 reads LGHNA; CDR2 reads YSLEER. CDR3 in amino acids: CASSQDHRVSPNEKLFF. DNA for the CDR3: TGCGCCAGCAGCCAAGATCATAGGGTTTCTCCAAATGAAAAACTGTTTTTT.

The chain combines TRBV6-4 with TRBJ2-3; 10 bases agree with TRBD2. The V and J ends lost 3 bases and 2 bases, in that order; junction bases with no gene match: 2. The CDR3 totals 15 residues. The germline V gene has CDR1 MRHNA and CDR2 SNTAGT. The CDR3 spells CASSESGGATDTQYF. CDR3 nucleotide sequence: TGTGCCAGCAGTGAAAGCGGGGGGGCCACAGATACGCAGTATTTT.

The chain combines TRBV3-1 (or the pseudogene TRBV3-2) with TRBJ1-6, with TRBD1 matching 7 bases. The CDR3 loop spans 16 amino acids. The V segment lost 4 bases and the J segment 10 bases; nucleotides outside the gene matches: 13. Germline V gives CDR1 LGHDT, CDR2 YNNKEL (reference sequence). This CDR3 reads CASSPISGGQRSPLHF. DNA for the CDR3: TGTGCCAGCAGCCCTATATCAGGGGGGCAACGATCACCCCTCCACTTT.

This chain uses TRBV2 with TRBJ1-1; D possibly corresponds to TRBD1 (6 bases). Germline V gene data show CDR1 as SNHLY and CDR2 as FYNNEI. Trimming removed 6 bases at V and 3 bases at J, with 11 bases between. There are 13 residues in the CDR3. Written as DNA, the CDR3 is TGTGCCAGCAGGGCACAGGGAGACACTGAAGCTTTCTTT. This codes for CASRAQGDTEAFF.

The chain carries TRBV19 and TRBJ2-1, with D possibly matching TRBD2 (5 bases). Looked up from germline, CDR1 is LNHDA and CDR2 is SQIVND (reference sequence). The CDR3 covers 13 residues. Deletions cut 5 bases from V and 6 bases from J, with 11 bases between. The CDR3 region is CASSVTTSNEQFF. The CDR3 coding sequence is TGTGCCAGTAGTGTAACCACTAGCAATGAGCAGTTCTTC.

The rearrangement links TRBV24-1 to TRBJ1-1; D is unresolved. Germline CDR1 reads KGHDR; CDR2 reads SFDVKD. V was trimmed by 3 bases and J by 1 base, leaving 8 bases between them. This CDR3 contains 14 residues. The CDR3 nucleotides are TGTGCCACCAGTGATGGTGGATGGAACACTGAAGCTTTCTTT. This encodes CATSDGGWNTEAFF.

V is TRBV18 and J is TRBJ2-3; D is ambiguous. Trimming pared 3 bases from V and 6 bases from J, leaving 13 bases between. The CDR3 extends over 14 amino acids. Germline CDR1 is KGHSH and CDR2 is LQKENI. The CDR3 coding sequence is TGTGCCAGCTCACCTTCAACTCAGACGGATACGCAGTATTTT. It translates to CASSPSTQTDTQYF.

This sequence joins TRBV5-1 and TRBJ2-3, with 8 bases that match TRBD1. The CDR3 is 17 residues long. J gave up 1 base and V 1 base, and 8 bases lay outside the gene matches. Looked up from germline, CDR1 is SGHRS and CDR2 is YFSETQ. CDR3 DNA sequence: TGCGCCAGCAGCTTGAGGGCCAGGGGGCTAGGCACAGATACGCAGTATTTT. As protein: CASSLRARGLGTDTQYF.